The T cell receptor (beta chain) described here comes from a study of blood T cell repertoires in COVID-19. About the study: Acute and convalescent COVID-19 specimens originated in the United States, Italy and Spain. The cDNA or gDNA used as material had been derived from T cells, B-cell-depleted T cells, or PBMCs.

In the authors' methods: Reference gene primer amplification in the assay estimated nucleated cell counts. Repertoires were generated with immunoSEQ multiplex PCR, while TCRdb's copy carries only in-frame clones and drops some. V and J calls plus clone size are reproduced from that table; the DNA served to infer D and trimming. The sample yields 170,000 or so clones, roughly nine tenths seen once. This CDR3 contains 13 residues. Per the germline V gene, CDR1 is SEHNR and CDR2 is FQNEAQ (reference sequence). Trimming removed 7 bases at V and 3 bases at J, with 10 bases between. This clonotype was sampled from a man between 18 and 35 years old who had recovered from COVID-19. The chain couples TRBV7-9 to TRBJ1-3; D is uncertain. Material: peripheral blood. The CDR3 region is CASTGGFGNTIYF. CDR3 coding DNA: TGTGCCAGCACCGGAGGGTTTGGAAACACCATATATTTT.